Below are 30 T cell receptor beta chains sequenced from a single sample in a study of blood T cell repertoires in COVID-19. Generated by immunoSEQ multiplex PCR, the TCRdb table keeps only in-frame clones and is missing some. This table has 150,000 to 180,000 clones, 70% to 85% appearing once. The sample was peripheral blood. These receptors all come from a woman in her fifties or sixties with acute or convalescent COVID-19.

The chain's CDR3 is CASSYSETGISGNTIYF. The CDR3 bases are TGTGCCAGCAGTTACTCGGAGACAGGGATTTCTGGAAACACCATATATTTT. The chain carries TRBV6-2 or TRBV6-3 and TRBJ1-3; 7 nucleotides match TRBD1. This CDR3 region has 17 residues. CDR1 and CDR2 (germline): MNHEY, SVGEGT. The V and J ends lost 0 bases and 1 base, in that order; junction bases with no gene match: 6.

The chain couples TRBV19 to TRBJ2-7, with 7 positions matching TRBD1. CDR1 is LNHDA, CDR2 SQIVND, per germline (reference sequence). This CDR3 spans 13 amino acids. The J segment lost 4 bases and the V segment lost 4 bases, leaving 4 bases of the junction unmatched. The CDR3 sequence: CASSNDRAYEQYF. DNA of the CDR3: TGTGCCAGTAGTAACGACAGGGCGTACGAGCAGTACTTC.

This clone was recorded once. For the CDR3, the DNA is TGTGCCAGCAGCGTAGCTGGGGGCGCTGGAAACACCATATATTTT. Translating it yields CASSVAGGAGNTIYF. The V gene is TRBV9, the J gene TRBJ1-3; a possible D gene is TRBD1 (6 bases). The CDR3 covers 15 residues. Trimming left V 0 bases short and J 2 bases short, with 9 bases between. Germline V gene sequence: CDR1 SGDLS, CDR2 YYNGEE.

CDR3 bases: TGTGCCAGCAGTGAAACAGGAGGGTTTAACACTGAAGCTTTCTTT. It is translated as CASSETGGFNTEAFF. V and J are TRBV6-1 and TRBJ1-1; possible D gene TRBD1, 5 bases. This CDR3 comprises 15 residues. The ends were cut back, 2 bases at V and 2 bases at J, with 12 bases in the middle. Germline-derived CDR1 and CDR2 are MNHNS and SASEGT.

This clone was detected only a few times. The V and J genes are TRBV6-2 or TRBV6-3 and TRBJ2-1; D unclear. Per germline, CDR1 MNHEY and CDR2 SVGEGT. The V end was cut by 0 bases, the J end by 2 bases, with 8 bases between. This CDR3 comprises 15 residues. CDR3 sequence (DNA): TGTGCCAGCAGTTACTCAGCACCCACCTACAATGAGCAGTTCTTC. Translation gives CASSYSAPTYNEQFF.

This chain uses TRBV9 with TRBJ2-5; TRBD2 agrees at 12 bases. With 3 bases clipped from V and 5 bases from J, the junction kept 8 bases outside the gene matches. The germline CDR1 and CDR2 sequences are SGDLS and YYNGEE. The CDR3 sequence is 16 residues long. In DNA form, the CDR3 reads TGTGCCAGCAGCGCCTCTAGCGGGGGGGCCGGGGAGACCCAGTACTTC. It yields the protein CASSASSGGAGETQYF.

The J gene is TRBJ1-1, the V gene TRBV7-6; D uncertain. The CDR3 has 14 amino acids. CDR1 SGHVS and CDR2 FNYEAQ come from the germline V gene. The germline V and J ends were trimmed by 3 bases and 0 bases, with 8 bases remaining between them. The CDR3 bases are TGTGCCAGCAGCTTGCAGGTGTTGAACACTGAAGCTTTCTTT. It is translated as CASSLQVLNTEAFF.

This clone was seen once. The chain has TRBV28 and TRBJ2-7, with TRBD1 as a possible D gene (6 bases). The CDR3 contains 17 residues. CDR1 MDHEN and CDR2 SYDVKM come from the germline V gene. V lost 2 bases and J lost 4, with 21 bases in between. The CDR3 sequence: CASSLLSGVGIYYEQYF. CDR3 DNA: TGTGCCAGCAGTTTACTTTCAGGGGTTGGGATCTATTACGAGCAGTACTTC.

CDR3 protein: CASSAPDRGSYEQYF. CDR3 in DNA: TGTGCCAGCAGCGCCCCGGACAGGGGTTCCTACGAGCAGTACTTC. V usage is TRBV3-1 (or the pseudogene TRBV3-2) and J usage is TRBJ2-7; 9 bases match TRBD1. Unmatched junction bases numbered 6, after V lost 5 bases and J lost 1 base. Germline V gene sequence: CDR1 LGHDT, CDR2 YNNKEL (reference sequence). This CDR3 region has 15 residues.

The chain couples TRBV7-3 to TRBJ2-1; D uncertain. CDR3 length: 15 residues. Trimming took 5 bases from V and 0 from J, leaving 11 bases between them. Germline V lookup: CDR1 SGHTA, CDR2 FQGTGA. This CDR3 reads CASSKLASSYNEQFF. CDR3 in DNA: TGTGCCAGCAGCAAATTAGCAAGCTCCTACAATGAGCAGTTCTTC.

The V call is TRBV10-3, the J call TRBJ2-7, with a weak D call TRBD2 (5 bases). V was pared by 4 bases and J by 6 bases, with 13 bases between. The germline V gene has CDR1 ENHRY and CDR2 SYGVKD. The CDR3 contains 13 residues. The CDR3 coding sequence is TGTGCCATCAGTGGACGGGAAGGGATCGAGCAGTACTTC. Amino acids: CAISGREGIEQYF.

The rearrangement uses TRBV11-1 and TRBJ2-4; 8 bases map to TRBD2. CDR1 and CDR2 (germline): SGHAT, FQDESV (reference sequence). The CDR3 has 15 residues. The V gene end was trimmed by 5 bases and the J gene end by 7 bases; junction bases not matched to a gene: 10. The CDR3 sequence is CASSLTRAGGNIQYF. The CDR3 region has the DNA TGTGCCAGCAGCCTGACGAGGGCGGGAGGTAACATTCAGTACTTC. Together with reference TRBV11-1 and TRBJ2-4, the CDR3 gives the full variable domain: EAEVAQSPRYKITEKSQAVAFWCDPISGHATLYWYRQILGQGPELLVQFQDESVVDDSQLPKDRFSAERLKGVDSTLKIQPAELGDSAMYLCASSLTRAGGNIQYFGAGTRLSVL.

The chain uses TRBV5-1 and TRBJ1-1; TRBD1 is a possible D gene (6 bases). CDR3 size: 17 residues. Trimming took 4 bases from V and 0 from J, leaving 19 bases between them. Germline CDR1 is SGHRS and CDR2 is YFSETQ. The CDR3 bases are TGCGCCAGCAGCAGGACGGGGGGCGCGGCAATGAACACTGAAGCTTTCTTT. Its translation is CASSRTGGAAMNTEAFF. Supplemented by reference TRBV5-1 and TRBJ1-1, the full variable domain reads KAGVTQTPRYLIKTRGQQVTLSCSPISGHRSVSWYQQTPGQGLQFLFEYFSETQRNKGNFPGRFSGRQFSNSRSEMNVSTLELGDSALYLCASSRTGGAAMNTEAFFGQGTRLTVV.

This clone was recorded once. The chain employs TRBV9 and TRBJ2-7, with D perhaps TRBD2 (5 bases). The CDR3 is 14 amino acids. Germline V lookup: CDR1 SGDLS, CDR2 YYNGEE. Trimming removed 4 bases at V and 5 bases at J, with 16 bases between. The CDR3 coding sequence is TGTGCCAGCAGCAAAGACGGACTTAGCAACGAGCAGTACTTC. It translates to CASSKDGLSNEQYF.

This clone turned up a few times. The chain's CDR3 is CASSLRTLGPGNTEAFF. The CDR3 DNA sequence: TGTGCCAGCAGCTTACGCACATTGGGGCCGGGGAACACTGAAGCTTTCTTT. This rearrangement joins TRBV7-3 to TRBJ1-1; possibly TRBD1 for D (5 bases). The CDR3 has 17 amino acids. V lost 2 bases and J 1 base, leaving 17 bases between the germline ends. Germline V gives CDR1 SGHTA, CDR2 FQGTGA.

The rearrangement uses TRBV6-5 and TRBJ2-5, with TRBD1 matching over 10 bases. CDR1 MNHEY and CDR2 SVGAGI come from the germline V gene. V shed 2 bases and J 5 bases; nucleotides not matched to a gene: 5. The CDR3 consists of 15 residues. DNA of the CDR3: TGTGCCAGCAGTTACGCCCGGGACAGGGGCGAGACCCAGTACTTC. Protein: CASSYARDRGETQYF.

The V and J genes are TRBV3-1 (or the pseudogene TRBV3-2) and TRBJ2-7; possible D gene TRBD1, 6 bases. Per the germline V gene, CDR1 is LGHDT and CDR2 is YNNKEL (reference sequence). This CDR3 comprises 14 residues. V lost 3 bases and J lost 2, with 11 bases in between. The CDR3 nucleotides read TGTGCCAGCAGCCACAGGGGCTACCCCTACGAGCAGTACTTC. Encoded protein: CASSHRGYPYEQYF.

This rearrangement joins TRBV5-1 to TRBJ1-4; 7 positions match TRBD1. The V segment lost 4 bases and the J segment 2 bases; nucleotides outside the gene matches: 5. The CDR3 spans 15 residues. Germline V lookup: CDR1 SGHRS, CDR2 YFSETQ. CDR3 in amino acids: CASSIGQVTNEKLFF. CDR3 DNA: TGCGCCAGCAGCATAGGACAGGTTACTAATGAAAAACTGTTTTTT.

The chain combines TRBV6-5 with TRBJ1-1, with 11 nucleotides matching TRBD1. The CDR3 is 13 residues long. CDR1 is MNHEY and CDR2 is SVGAGI in the germline V gene. V shed 6 bases and J 11 bases; nucleotides not matched to a gene: 8. The CDR3 region is CASRVGQGDGAFF. The CDR3 bases are TGTGCCAGCAGGGTGGGACAGGGGGATGGGGCTTTCTTT.

The CDR3 coding sequence is TGCGCCAGCAGCTTGGTTATGACAGGGGGAGGTACCGGGGAGCTGTTTTTT. Its protein is CASSLVMTGGGTGELFF. V usage is TRBV5-1 and J usage is TRBJ2-2; TRBD1 aligns across 9 bases. Trimming removed 0 bases from V and 5 bases from J; junction bases left unmatched: 8. CDR3 length equals 17 residues. CDR1 SGHRS and CDR2 YFSETQ come from the germline V gene.

The genes are TRBV2 and TRBJ2-7; D is perhaps TRBD1 (5 bases). V lost 6 bases and J lost 0, with 9 bases in between. This CDR3 comprises 13 residues. CDR1 and CDR2 (germline): SNHLY, FYNNEI. CDR3 loop: CASRRQSSYEQYF. Here the CDR3 DNA reads TGTGCCAGCAGGCGACAGAGCTCCTACGAGCAGTACTTC.

This clone has only a few counts. The chain couples TRBV3-1 (or the pseudogene TRBV3-2) to TRBJ1-3; D gene ambiguous. The V gene's germline CDR1 is LGHDT and CDR2 YNNKEL (reference sequence). With 2 bases removed from V and 0 bases from J, the gap between germline ends came to 8 bases. CDR3 length equals 15 residues. CDR3 sequence reads: CASSQSRYSGNTIYF. CDR3 nucleotide sequence: TGTGCCAGCAGCCAATCGCGCTACTCTGGAAACACCATATATTTT.

The rearrangement joins TRBV24-1 to TRBJ1-6; TRBD1 might be the D (6 bases). The V end was cut by 11 bases, the J end by 6 bases, with 16 bases between. The CDR3 is 14 residues long. Germline V gene data show CDR1 as KGHDR and CDR2 as SFDVKD. CDR3 coding DNA: TGTGCCAAGGACAGACCAATTCCTAATTCACCCCTCCACTTT. Encoded protein: CAKDRPIPNSPLHF.

In its sample, this clone was seen a few times. This chain joins TRBV4-2 and TRBJ2-6, with D uncertain. CDR3 size: 15 residues. Trimming cost V 0 bases and J 0 bases, with 3 bases left between them. Germline V gives CDR1 LGHNA, CDR2 YNFKEQ. In nucleotides, the CDR3 is TGTGCCAGCAGCCAAGACCACTCTGGGGCCAACGTCCTGACTTTC. This sequence encodes CASSQDHSGANVLTF.

The chain couples TRBV19 to TRBJ2-3; D may be TRBD2 (6 bases). The germline CDR1 and CDR2 sequences are LNHDA and SQIVND (reference sequence). CDR3 length equals 13 residues. Trimming removed 6 bases at V and 1 base at J, with 8 bases between. The CDR3 sequence: CASSWGGTDTQYF. In DNA form, the CDR3 reads TGTGCCAGTAGCTGGGGGGGCACAGATACGCAGTATTTT.

The genes are TRBV19 and TRBJ1-1; D not resolved. CDR1 and CDR2 (germline): LNHDA, SQIVND (reference sequence). The V end lost 6 bases, the J end lost 2 bases, and 22 bases lay between the germline ends. The CDR3 is 17 residues long. CDR3 in DNA: TGTGCCAGTAGACCAACGGGGTTGGGGAAAACTAACACTGAAGCTTTCTTT. Translated: CASRPTGLGKTNTEAFF.

The chain uses TRBV27 and TRBJ2-5; D perhaps matches TRBD1 (6 bases). Germline V CDR1 and CDR2: MNHEY, SMNVEV (reference sequence). The CDR3 runs to 14 residues. The V end lost 1 base, the J end lost 2 bases, and 8 bases lay between the germline ends. CDR3 DNA sequence: TGTGCCAGCAGTTTATTTACAGGGCAAGAGACCCAGTACTTC. This sequence encodes CASSLFTGQETQYF.

This chain uses TRBV6-5 with TRBJ2-7, with D possibly TRBD1 on 6 matching bases. The V gene's germline CDR1 is MNHEY and CDR2 SVGAGI. There are 13 residues in the CDR3. V was trimmed by 7 bases and J by 5 bases, leaving 15 bases between them. CDR3 nucleotide sequence: TGTGCCAGCAATTCCGGACAGCGCCACGAGCAGTACTTC. Translated: CASNSGQRHEQYF.

This clone was counted a single time. This chain joins TRBV19 and TRBJ2-5, with D perhaps matching TRBD2 (6 bases). The germline gives CDR1 LNHDA, CDR2 SQIVND (reference sequence). Trimming cost V 9 bases and J 5 bases, with 22 bases left between them. The length of the CDR3 is 15 residues. This CDR3 reads CASTGRGVAQETQYF. The CDR3 nucleotides are TGTGCCAGCACCGGGCGGGGTGTGGCGCAGGAGACCCAGTACTTC.

The genes are TRBV4-2 and TRBJ1-5; 8 positions agree with TRBD1. This CDR3 is 16 amino acids long. V shed 0 bases and J 4 bases; nucleotides not matched to a gene: 5. Germline CDR1 reads LGHNA; CDR2 reads YNFKEQ. CDR3 DNA: TGTGCCAGCAGCCAAGATTTAGGGACAGGTAATCAGCCCCAGCATTTT. Protein: CASSQDLGTGNQPQHF.